Sequencing of this TCR beta chain was carried out in a study of T cell changes during pregnancy in multiple sclerosis. TCRdb keeps only in-frame clones here, not all; method: immunoSEQ multiplex PCR. The sample has just under 85,000 clones; approximately 90% are singletons. Germline lookup yields CDR1 ENHRY and CDR2 SYGVKD. Losses at the gene ends were 3 bases for V and 1 base for J; bases not matched to a gene: 2. The CDR3 runs to 15 residues. The chain couples TRBV10-3 to TRBJ2-2; 7 bases map to TRBD1. The sequence came from a female donor with multiple sclerosis, enrolled in a pregnancy study. The sequencing used peripheral blood, collected in the first trimester of pregnancy. DNA of the CDR3: TGTGCCATCAGTGACGACAGGGTGAACACCGGGGAGCTGTTTTTT. Amino acids: CAISDDRVNTGELFF.